These 20 T cell receptor beta chains share one sample of origin, sequenced in a study of blood T cell repertoires in COVID-19 (dated by TCRdb to the early 2020s). Library preparation used the immunoSEQ multiplex PCR assay. What TCRdb holds here is the immuneACCESS table cut down to in-frame rearrangements. Part of the clones is not present; checked against another copy, under half of the missing clones reflect an unresolved V gene, and the others are unexplained. This sample is represented by under 450,000 clones; about 88% of them were singletons. The top ten clonotypes cover less than 2% of the sample. The sample was peripheral blood. All receptors derive from a woman between 40 and 50 years old with COVID-19, enrolled during active disease.

The V call is TRBV6-2 or TRBV6-3, the J call TRBJ1-1; D ambiguous. Trimming shortened V by 0 bases and J by 6 bases, and 11 bases separated the two germline ends. CDR3 size: 14 residues. Germline V lookup: CDR1 MNHEY, CDR2 SVGEGT. The CDR3 nucleotides read TGTGCCAGCAGTTACTCGACGGGTAAGGCTGAAGCTTTCTTT. Translating gives CASSYSTGKAEAFF.

The chain employs TRBV5-4 and TRBJ1-1, with D hard to call. V was trimmed by 2 bases and J by 4 bases, leaving 9 bases between them. The CDR3 runs to 13 residues. The germline V gene encodes CDR1 SGHNT and CDR2 YYREEE (reference sequence). CDR3 DNA sequence: TGTGCCAGCAGCTTACAGTATGGCACTGAAGCTTTCTTT. This sequence encodes CASSLQYGTEAFF.

V gene TRBV19 combines with J gene TRBJ1-3; no clear D. The CDR3 is 16 amino acids. The V gene lost 3 bases and the J gene lost 1 base, with 13 bases spanning the gap. Per the germline V gene, CDR1 is LNHDA and CDR2 is SQIVND (reference sequence). The CDR3 loop reads CASSMSGGESGNTIYF. CDR3 DNA: TGTGCCAGTAGTATGTCGGGAGGCGAATCTGGAAACACCATATATTTT.

V usage is TRBV27 and J usage is TRBJ1-6; a weak D match, TRBD1 (5 bases). The germline gives CDR1 MNHEY, CDR2 SMNVEV (reference sequence). The CDR3 is made up of 14 amino acids. Trimming removed 4 bases from V and 8 bases from J, with 12 bases in between. The CDR3 sequence: CASSWIGADSPLHF. CDR3 DNA: TGTGCCAGCAGTTGGATAGGGGCGGATTCACCCCTCCACTTT.

The V and J genes are TRBV7-9 and TRBJ2-1; 7 positions agree with TRBD1. The CDR3 extends over 16 amino acids. Germline V gives CDR1 SEHNR, CDR2 FQNEAQ (reference sequence). Germline trimming cut 3 bases from V and 5 bases from J; bases unmatched to any gene: 10. The CDR3 loop is CASSLGQLVGNNEQFF. The CDR3 nucleotides read TGTGCCAGCAGCTTGGGACAGCTTGTCGGAAACAATGAGCAGTTCTTC.

The chain carries TRBV28 and TRBJ2-1; the D gene is possibly TRBD1 (5 bases). Trimming stripped 5 bases from V and 8 bases from J, with 19 bases between. The CDR3 spans 15 residues. The germline V gene has CDR1 MDHEN and CDR2 SYDVKM. CDR3 coding DNA: TGTGCCAGCAGTCCCCATAGCCAGAAAGGGGATGAGCAGTTCTTC. Translation gives CASSPHSQKGDEQFF.

The rearrangement uses TRBV19 and TRBJ1-1; D unresolved. The germline V gene has CDR1 LNHDA and CDR2 SQIVND (reference sequence). V lost 3 bases and J lost 11, with 13 bases in between. The CDR3 extends over 12 amino acids. CDR3 nucleotides: TGTGCCAGTAGTATCGGAGGGCCGGGGGCTTTCTTT. Amino acids: CASSIGGPGAFF.

CDR3 nucleotide sequence: TGTGCCATCAGGAGTTCTAGCGGGGGGAGCCCAGATACGCAGTATTTT. It specifies CAIRSSSGGSPDTQYF. The chain is built from TRBV10-3 and TRBJ2-3, with 11 bases identical to TRBD2. This CDR3 comprises 16 residues. The J segment lost 4 bases and the V segment lost 6 bases, leaving 9 bases of the junction unmatched. In germline, CDR1 is ENHRY, CDR2 SYGVKD.

On this clone itself: The conserved final phenylalanine or tryptophan is absent from the CDR3, which likely points to a read error. The limits of the CDR3 on the DNA are not certain, so only TCRdb's listed CDR3 is given. The rearrangement uses TRBV30 and TRBJ1-2; the DNA was not used to check the table's D call, TRBD1. Germline CDR1 GTSNPN, CDR2 SVGIG (reference sequence). Termini included, the CDR3 measures 12 amino acids. This CDR3 reads CAWSSQTGGLWI.

The chain couples TRBV5-6 to TRBJ1-2; TRBD1 matches at 7 bases. With 3 bases clipped from V and 8 bases from J, the junction kept 10 bases outside the gene matches. Per the germline V gene, CDR1 is SGHDT and CDR2 is YYEEEE. This CDR3 comprises 14 residues. CDR3 DNA sequence: TGTGCCAGCAGCTCGGGACAGCAGGGAATCGGCTACACCTTC. This translates into CASSSGQQGIGYTF.

The chain is built from TRBV13 and TRBJ2-2; 8 positions match TRBD1. CDR1 PRHDT and CDR2 FYEKMQ come from the germline V gene (reference sequence). The CDR3 contains 15 residues. V shed 2 bases and J 7 bases; nucleotides not matched to a gene: 6. CDR3 loop: CASSLRTGMSGELFF. The CDR3 DNA is TGTGCCAGCAGCTTAAGGACAGGGATGAGCGGGGAGCTGTTTTTT.

V usage is TRBV19 and J usage is TRBJ1-2, with a possible D match to TRBD1 (5 bases). The CDR3 is 14 amino acids. CDR1 and CDR2 (germline): LNHDA, SQIVND (reference sequence). V was cut by 3 bases and J by 2 bases, with 10 bases left in between. The CDR3 region has the DNA TGTGCCAGTAGTATCGGGCAGGGAAACTATGGCTACACCTTC. Its translation: CASSIGQGNYGYTF.

The gene calls are TRBV4-3 and TRBJ2-7, with 7 nucleotides matching TRBD1. The CDR3 spans 15 residues. With V trimmed by 4 bases and J by 0 bases, 6 bases remained unmatched. Germline V lookup: CDR1 LGHNA, CDR2 YSLEER. CDR3 loop: CASSLGQEVSYEQYF. In DNA, the CDR3 is TGCGCCAGCAGCCTCGGACAGGAGGTCTCCTACGAGCAGTACTTC.

The rearrangement uses TRBV5-1 and TRBJ2-2, with D unclear. Trimming took 1 base from V and 6 from J, leaving 7 bases between them. There are 13 residues in the CDR3. The germline V gene encodes CDR1 SGHRS and CDR2 YFSETQ. The CDR3 DNA reads TGCGCCAGCAGCTTGTTGTCAGCCGGGGAGCTGTTTTTT. Translated, it gives CASSLLSAGELFF.

The gene calls are TRBV6-6 and TRBJ2-2; weak D call: TRBD2 (5 bases). Germline values: CDR1 MNHNY, CDR2 SVGAGI (reference sequence). The V and J ends lost 2 bases and 0 bases respectively, with 10 bases between them. The CDR3 has 16 amino acids. CDR3 coding DNA: TGTGCCAGCAGTTACGAGGGCCAAGCGAACACCGGGGAGCTGTTTTTT. Encoded protein: CASSYEGQANTGELFF.

The rearrangement uses TRBV4-3 and TRBJ2-1, with unresolved D. Trimming cost V 0 bases and J 8 bases, with 14 bases left between them. The CDR3 runs 15 residues. From germline, CDR1 is LGHNA and CDR2 YSLEER. The CDR3: CASSQDRSLIYEQFF. DNA of the CDR3: TGCGCCAGCAGCCAAGATAGAAGCTTGATTTATGAGCAGTTCTTC.

The chain couples TRBV10-3 to TRBJ1-4; 7 nucleotides line up with TRBD1. Trimming cost V 3 bases and J 6 bases; bases outside gene matches: 1. The CDR3 has 13 residues. Germline loops: CDR1 ENHRY, CDR2 SYGVKD. Here the CDR3 DNA reads TGTGCCATCAGTGACAGGGGGGATGAAAAACTGTTTTTT. This codes for CAISDRGDEKLFF.

This clone was detected only a few times. The genes are TRBV28 and TRBJ2-7, with TRBD2 matching 9 bases. The CDR3 length is 15 residues. The V and J ends lost 5 bases and 4 bases, in that order; junction bases with no gene match: 9. Germline CDR1 and CDR2: MDHEN and SYDVKM. The CDR3 DNA reads TGTGCCAGCAGTCCCCCGACTAGCGGCTCATACGAGCAGTACTTC. Protein sequence: CASSPPTSGSYEQYF.

The J gene is TRBJ1-1, the V gene TRBV18; D unresolved. The CDR3 length is 14 residues. Germline V gene lookup returns CDR1 KGHSH and CDR2 LQKENI. V lost 1 base to trimming and J lost 1 base, with 7 bases between them. The CDR3 loop is CASSPLNGNTEAFF. CDR3 nucleotides: TGTGCCAGCTCACCACTGAACGGGAACACTGAAGCTTTCTTT.

Comment on this clone: Other DNA sequences in this sample translate to the same CDR3. The V gene is TRBV9, the J gene TRBJ1-1, with a weak D call TRBD1 (5 bases). Germline CDR1 is SGDLS and CDR2 is YYNGEE. The ends were cut back, 0 bases at V and 2 bases at J, with 8 bases in the middle. The CDR3 spans 14 residues. The CDR3 protein is CASSVVGGNTEAFF. As DNA, the CDR3 is TGTGCCAGCAGCGTAGTGGGGGGTAACACTGAAGCTTTCTTT.